This TCR beta chain was sequenced for a study of cytomegalovirus exposure and HLA in healthy donors. This clone was picked up one time. The target antigen is unknown. General study points: Earlier analysis found most TCR beta V segments productive about 90% or about 30% of the time. Donors belonging to an Asian-associated ancestry cluster reportedly showed fewer N-insertions in productive TCRs than the roughly 670-donor mean, according to what a later analysis found. The authors judged a highly shared variant cluster likely a sequencing artifact.

CDR1 and CDR2 (germline): SGHNT, YYREEE (reference sequence). The CDR3 is made up of 18 amino acids. V gave up 3 bases and J gave up 3 bases; unmatched junction bases: 12. The PCR was carried out with 60 Vbeta primers and 13 Jbeta primers. Some clones are missing from TCRdb's copy, which holds only in-frame ones; the method was immunoSEQ multiplex PCR. The repertoire holds about 76,000 clones, with about 78% as singletons. Sequenced sample: PBMCs. The chain uses TRBV5-4 and TRBJ1-6; TRBD1 aligns across 7 bases. The TCR was taken from a woman in her thirties or forties in good health and CMV-seropositive. CDR3 nucleotides: TGTGCCAGCAGCTGGTTATCCTACAGGGGAGGCTATAATTCACCCCTCCACTTT. Translated: CASSWLSYRGGYNSPLHF.